The present TCR beta chain was sequenced within a study of naive and memory T cell subsets. Study-level findings and limits: The RNA method is potentially sensitive to activation and differentiation changes.

The CDR3 is made up of 16 amino acids. The J segment lost 6 bases and the V segment lost 2 bases, leaving 12 bases of the junction unmatched. The germline V gene encodes CDR1 DFQATT and CDR2 SNEGSKA (reference sequence). Whole-blood samples were more than 2 ml of peripheral blood from healthy adult volunteers. With respect to this clonotype: Its antigen is currently unknown.

Alpha and beta constant region primers primed reverse transcription for blood and skin samples. Via MiXCR, TCRdb re-called the 5' RACE reads, giving one row per CDR3 protein. Among over 25,000 distinct CDR3 sequences listed, under 25% were seen once. This receptor was obtained from a female donor in good health. The V call is TRBV20-1, the J call TRBJ2-1; 8 bases line up with TRBD2. The CDR3 coding sequence is TGCAGTGCTAGAAGTCGGGGCGGGAGGTCTGGCAATGAGCAGTTCTTC. Translating gives CSARSRGGRSGNEQFF.